This section outlines one TCR beta chain sequence together with its context. Per germline, CDR1 DFQATT and CDR2 SNEGSKA (reference sequence). The CDR3 has 13 residues. V was trimmed by 6 bases and J by 8 bases, leaving 18 bases between them. These data are taken from a study of patients and donors after allogeneic stem cell transplantation. Each CDR3 protein is one row after TCRdb ran MiXCR on the RT-PCR reads. The sample lists fewer than 250,000 distinct CDR3 sequences, 12% to 15% occurring once. The chain carries TRBV20-1 and TRBJ2-3; D possibly corresponds to TRBD2 (7 bases). Sequencing was done on a sample of blood, either unsorted or a sorted T cell fraction (not recorded which). The origin of this receptor is a human donor who was either an allogeneic HSCT recipient or a stem cell or donor lymphocyte infusion donor (not recorded which). It is not recorded whose cells these are; they may come from a transplant donor. The CDR3 region has the DNA TGCAGTGCGCCGGTAGGGGGGGGCGGTACGCAGTATTTT. This sequence encodes CSAPVGGGGTQYF.